Each of the 7 T cell receptor beta chains below was sequenced from the same sample in a study of regulatory T cells in long-lasting Graves disease. Arm-PCR of CDR3 regions and iRepertoire HTBI primers were used to build TCR beta libraries. TCRdb reprocessed the multiplex PCR reads with MiXCR, giving one entry per CDR3 protein. The sample carries some 450,000 distinct CDR3 sequences, about a sixth recorded once. Time point described: newly diagnosed GD, antithyroid drugs for less than 3 months. RNA isolated from PBMCs was used to make the TCR library. This sample was also put to use in a study of T cells in Graves' hyperthyroidism and ophthalmopathy.

This specimen was peripheral blood mononuclear cells (PBMCs), taken at new diagnosis, from a patient treated with antithyroid drugs. These receptors originate from a woman in her thirties with Graves disease.

This clonotype was detected many times. The J gene is TRBJ1-1, the V gene TRBV7-6, with D perhaps TRBD1 (5 bases). V was pared by 10 bases and J by 3 bases, with 12 bases between. Germline V gene lookup returns CDR1 SGHVS and CDR2 FNYEAQ. CDR3 length: 12 residues. The CDR3 protein is CAKGAGYTEAFF. Here the CDR3 DNA reads TGTGCCAAAGGGGCGGGGTACACTGAAGCTTTCTTT.

This clonotype came up many times. V is TRBV11-2 and J is TRBJ2-7; D unresolved. The ends were cut back, 2 bases at V and 1 base at J, with 9 bases in the middle. Germline CDR1 and CDR2: SGHAT and FQNNGV. CDR3 size: 14 residues. The CDR3 sequence: CASSLTPGSYEQYF. DNA for the CDR3: TGTGCCAGCAGCTTAACGCCAGGTTCCTACGAGCAGTACTTC.

This clonotype was seen a few times. The chain joins TRBV7-2 to TRBJ2-1; the match to TRBD2 covers 8 bases. Germline V gene data show CDR1 as SGHTA and CDR2 as FQGNSA. The CDR3 spans 19 residues. The J segment lost 0 bases and the V segment lost 5 bases, leaving 15 bases of the junction unmatched. This CDR3 reads CASSPSTSGLPSSYNEQFF. The CDR3 DNA reads TGTGCCAGCAGCCCTAGTACTAGCGGACTTCCTAGCTCCTACAATGAGCAGTTCTTC.

This clonotype was observed at least ten times. The chain couples TRBV3-1 to TRBJ1-4; D remains ambiguous. Trimming stripped 0 bases from V and 7 bases from J, with 18 bases between. The CDR3 length is 17 residues. Germline CDR1 reads LGHDT; CDR2 reads YNNKEL (reference sequence). As DNA, the CDR3 is TGTGCCAGCAGCCAAGATCAGATTCGGCTTCCTGGTGAAAAACTGTTTTTT. Translated, it gives CASSQDQIRLPGEKLFF.

This clonotype came up a few times. The V and J genes are TRBV5-1 and TRBJ2-4; no reliable D call. Germline V gives CDR1 SGHRS, CDR2 YFSETQ. This CDR3 comprises 17 residues. V dropped 4 bases and J dropped 0 bases, with 17 bases sitting between them. CDR3 sequence reads: CASSPLALIIAKNIQYF. As DNA, the CDR3 is TGCGCCAGCAGCCCCTTGGCCCTCATAATAGCCAAAAACATTCAGTACTTC.

This clonotype was counted only a few times. The CDR3 region has the DNA TGTGCCAGCTCCGATCCGGCTGAAGAGACCCAGTACTTC. It translates to CASSDPAEETQYF. The chain uses TRBV18 and TRBJ2-5, with D hard to call. The ends were cut back, 6 bases at V and 3 bases at J, with 11 bases in the middle. This CDR3 region has 13 residues. The germline gives CDR1 KGHSH, CDR2 LQKENI.

The rearrangement links TRBV20-1 to TRBJ1-6; TRBD1 matches 7 bases. Trimming cost V 6 bases and J 12 bases; bases outside gene matches: 23. This CDR3 region has 17 residues. Germline CDR1 reads DFQATT; CDR2 reads SNEGSKA (reference sequence). The CDR3 here is CSAIRDRYPHPHLPLHF. Here the CDR3 DNA reads TGCAGTGCCATACGGGACAGATATCCTCATCCTCATTTACCCCTCCACTTT.